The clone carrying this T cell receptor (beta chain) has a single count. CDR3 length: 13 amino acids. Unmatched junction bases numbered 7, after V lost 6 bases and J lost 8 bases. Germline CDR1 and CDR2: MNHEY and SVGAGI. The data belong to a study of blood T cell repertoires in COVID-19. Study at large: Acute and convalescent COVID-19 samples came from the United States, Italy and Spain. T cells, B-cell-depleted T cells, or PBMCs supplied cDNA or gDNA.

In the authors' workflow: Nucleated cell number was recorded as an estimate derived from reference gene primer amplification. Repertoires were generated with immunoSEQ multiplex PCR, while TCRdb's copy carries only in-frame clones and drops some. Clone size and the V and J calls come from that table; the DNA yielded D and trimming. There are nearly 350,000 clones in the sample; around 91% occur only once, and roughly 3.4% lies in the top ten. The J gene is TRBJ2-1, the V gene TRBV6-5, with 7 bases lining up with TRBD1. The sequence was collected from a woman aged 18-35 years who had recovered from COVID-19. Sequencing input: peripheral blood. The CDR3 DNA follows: TGTGCCAGCAGGGGACAGATTAACGATGAGCAGTTCTTC. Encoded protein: CASRGQINDEQFF.